Presented here are 18 T cell receptor beta chains from one specimen sequenced in a study of blood T cell repertoires in COVID-19. The repertoire was sequenced with immunoSEQ multiplex PCR; TCRdb's copy has only in-frame clones and lacks some. The data hold about 270,000 clones, with around nine tenths observed a single time. The sample comprised peripheral blood. These receptors originate from a man aged 35-49 years with active or convalescent COVID-19.

The chain employs TRBV11-2 and TRBJ1-2; D gene unclear. The CDR3 is 14 residues long. Germline V gene lookup returns CDR1 SGHAT and CDR2 FQNNGV. Trimming removed 4 bases from V and 4 bases from J, with 13 bases in between. CDR3 sequence (DNA): TGTGCCAGCAGCTCCGCCCAGGATCCCTATGGCTACACCTTC. Translation: CASSSAQDPYGYTF.

The gene calls are TRBV7-3 and TRBJ1-1, with 11 bases lining up with TRBD1. This CDR3 contains 15 residues. With V trimmed by 4 bases and J by 3 bases, 4 bases remained unmatched. Germline values: CDR1 SGHTA, CDR2 FQGTGA. The CDR3: CASSSSGQGDTEAFF. DNA of the CDR3: TGTGCCAGCAGCTCATCGGGACAGGGGGACACTGAAGCTTTCTTT.

The chain's CDR3 is CASSLGVQRELFF. CDR3 bases: TGTGCCAGCTCACTCGGGGTTCAGAGGGAGCTGTTTTTT. This chain connects TRBV18 to TRBJ2-2; perhaps TRBD2 as D (5 bases). The CDR3 has 13 amino acids. Germline CDR1 reads KGHSH; CDR2 reads LQKENI. V was shortened by 4 bases and J by 9 bases, with 12 bases between the two germline ends.

The sample holds one count of this clone. This chain links TRBV6-6 with TRBJ2-1; possibly TRBD2 for D (6 bases). V dropped 8 bases and J dropped 7 bases, with 9 bases sitting between them. The CDR3 is 11 residues long. Germline V gene lookup returns CDR1 MNHNY and CDR2 SVGAGI (reference sequence). DNA for the CDR3: TGTGCCAGCCTGGAGGGAAATGAGCAGTTCTTC. Amino acids: CASLEGNEQFF.

V gene TRBV5-1 combines with J gene TRBJ2-7, with D possibly matching TRBD2 (5 bases). V was shortened by 4 bases and J by 0 bases, with 17 bases between the two germline ends. Germline V CDR1 and CDR2: SGHRS, YFSETQ. The CDR3 totals 16 residues. The CDR3 DNA is TGCGCCAGCAGCAGGACTGGCGGGCTGAACTCCTACGAGCAGTACTTC. It specifies CASSRTGGLNSYEQYF.

This chain links TRBV27 with TRBJ1-3; TRBD1 might be the D (6 bases). From germline, CDR1 is MNHEY and CDR2 SMNVEV (reference sequence). This CDR3 region has 16 residues. Trimming left V 5 bases short and J 0 bases short, with 14 bases between. CDR3 sequence (DNA): TGTGCCAGCAGTCGGACAGTTAGAGACTCTGGAAACACCATATATTTT. Protein sequence: CASSRTVRDSGNTIYF.

J is TRBJ1-4 and V is TRBV11-2; possible D gene TRBD1, 6 bases. CDR1 is SGHAT, CDR2 FQNNGV, per germline. The V end was cut by 1 base, the J end by 3 bases, with 12 bases between. CDR3 length: 16 amino acids. The CDR3 DNA sequence: TGTGCCAGCAGCTTAGTGACAGGTGCTCCTAATGAAAAACTGTTTTTT. Amino acids: CASSLVTGAPNEKLFF. Supplemented by reference TRBV11-2 and TRBJ1-4, the full variable domain reads EAGVAQSPRYKIIEKRQSVAFWCNPISGHATLYWYQQILGQGPKLLIQFQNNGVVDDSQLPKDRFSAERLKGVDSTLKIQPAKLEDSAVYLCASSLVTGAPNEKLFFGSGTQLSVL.

This chain links TRBV5-1 with TRBJ2-7; 7 bases fit TRBD1. The CDR3 runs to 15 residues. The V gene end was trimmed by 4 bases and the J gene end by 0 bases; junction bases not matched to a gene: 7. Germline V CDR1 and CDR2: SGHRS, YFSETQ. The CDR3 DNA reads TGCGCCAGCAGCGTACTGACAGGGCCCTCCTACGAGCAGTACTTC. Its protein product is CASSVLTGPSYEQYF.

This CDR3 is CASTRGGPYEQYF. The CDR3 DNA is TGTGCCAGCACCCGGGGGGGGCCCTACGAGCAGTACTTC. The chain links TRBV6-5 to TRBJ2-7; 8 nucleotides agree with TRBD2. V gave up 7 bases and J gave up 2 bases; unmatched junction bases: 4. Germline CDR1 reads MNHEY; CDR2 reads SVGAGI. The CDR3 totals 13 residues.

This clone was recorded once. This chain links TRBV6-5 with TRBJ2-7, with TRBD1 identical over 10 bases. The J segment lost 1 base and the V segment lost 7 bases, leaving 4 bases of the junction unmatched. The germline CDR1 and CDR2 sequences are MNHEY and SVGAGI. There are 14 residues in the CDR3. The CDR3 sequence: CASTTGQGSYEQYF. The DNA for the CDR3 is TGTGCCAGCACTACGGGACAGGGGTCCTACGAGCAGTACTTC.

This clone is a singleton in its sample. V gene TRBV5-4 combines with J gene TRBJ2-3; 7 bases map to TRBD1. Germline assignment: CDR1 SGHNT and CDR2 YYREEE (reference sequence). With 6 bases clipped from V and 4 bases from J, the junction kept 11 bases outside the gene matches. CDR3 length: 15 residues. The CDR3 region has the DNA TGTGCCAGCACGGAGAGACGGGACAGAGCAGATACGCAGTATTTT. The encoded protein is CASTERRDRADTQYF.

The chain links TRBV19 to TRBJ2-7; TRBD1 is a possible D gene (5 bases). Trimming took 4 bases from V and 3 from J, leaving 13 bases between them. Germline V lookup: CDR1 LNHDA, CDR2 SQIVND (reference sequence). The CDR3 consists of 14 residues. This chain's CDR3 is CASSNQDTIYEQYF. Written as DNA, the CDR3 is TGTGCCAGTAGTAACCAGGACACCATCTACGAGCAGTACTTC. Full variable domain (missing parts from reference TRBV19 and TRBJ2-7): DGGITQSPKYLFRKEGQNVTLSCEQNLNHDAMYWYRQDPGQGLRLIYYSQIVNDFQKGDIAEGYSVSREKKESFPLTVTSAQKNPTAFYLCASSNQDTIYEQYFGPGTRLTVT.

This clone was picked up one time. V is TRBV7-9 and J is TRBJ2-5, with D uncertain. CDR1 SEHNR and CDR2 FQNEAQ come from the germline V gene (reference sequence). Trimming pared 5 bases from V and 2 bases from J, leaving 12 bases between. This CDR3 comprises 14 residues. CDR3 in amino acids: CASSEVAGQETQYF. In nucleotides, the CDR3 is TGTGCCAGCAGCGAAGTAGCCGGGCAAGAGACCCAGTACTTC.

This chain links TRBV10-3 with TRBJ1-2; D uncertain. V was shortened by 3 bases and J by 3 bases, with 11 bases between the two germline ends. CDR3 size: 14 residues. Germline V gene lookup returns CDR1 ENHRY and CDR2 SYGVKD. CDR3 coding DNA: TGTGCCATCAGTGATGGCATGTTTGACTATGGCTACACCTTC. Protein sequence: CAISDGMFDYGYTF.

This chain connects TRBV11-2 to TRBJ2-1; 8 bases agree with TRBD1. The J segment lost 6 bases and the V segment lost 5 bases, leaving 6 bases of the junction unmatched. The CDR3 runs to 14 residues. CDR1 is SGHAT, CDR2 FQNNGV, per germline. CDR3 coding DNA: TGTGCCAGCAGCCCGACAGGGGTGGGCAATGAGCAGTTCTTC. This encodes CASSPTGVGNEQFF. The entire variable domain, with the rest obtained from reference TRBV11-2 and TRBJ2-1, is as follows: EAGVAQSPRYKIIEKRQSVAFWCNPISGHATLYWYQQILGQGPKLLIQFQNNGVVDDSQLPKDRFSAERLKGVDSTLKIQPAKLEDSAVYLCASSPTGVGNEQFFGPGTRLTVL.

V usage is TRBV5-8 and J usage is TRBJ1-5; 8 bases agree with TRBD1. The germline gives CDR1 SGHTS, CDR2 YDEGEE. This CDR3 region has 16 residues. V lost 0 bases, J lost 9 bases, and 11 bases stayed unmatched. CDR3 sequence reads: CASSLDAGQGLAPQHF. The CDR3 DNA reads TGTGCCAGCAGCTTGGATGCCGGACAGGGCCTTGCGCCCCAGCATTTT.

The chain carries TRBV30 and TRBJ1-4; D may be TRBD1 (5 bases). The CDR3 extends over 15 amino acids. The ends were cut back, 2 bases at V and 5 bases at J, with 15 bases in the middle. Germline loops: CDR1 GTSNPN, CDR2 SVGIG (reference sequence). CDR3 coding DNA: TGTGCCTGGAGTAGGTCAACAGGTACCAATGAAAAACTGTTTTTT. Translation gives CAWSRSTGTNEKLFF.

This sequence joins TRBV11-3 and TRBJ2-1; possible D gene TRBD2, 5 bases. Germline V gene sequence: CDR1 SGHNT, CDR2 YENEEA. V lost 8 bases and J 9 bases, leaving 14 bases between the germline ends. The CDR3 loop spans 12 amino acids. DNA for the CDR3: TGTGCCAGCGGCCGCGCGGGTGGTGAGCAGTTCTTC. Translating gives CASGRAGGEQFF.